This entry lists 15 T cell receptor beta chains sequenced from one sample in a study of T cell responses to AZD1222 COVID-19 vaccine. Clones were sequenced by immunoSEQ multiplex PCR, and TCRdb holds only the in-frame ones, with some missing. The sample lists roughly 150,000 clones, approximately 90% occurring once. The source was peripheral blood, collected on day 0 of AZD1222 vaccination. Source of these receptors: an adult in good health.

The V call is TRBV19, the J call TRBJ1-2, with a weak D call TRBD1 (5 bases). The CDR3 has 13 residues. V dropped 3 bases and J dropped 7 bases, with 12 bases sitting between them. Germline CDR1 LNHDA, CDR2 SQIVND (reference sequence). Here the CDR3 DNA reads TGTGCCAGTAGTATGGGGCCCCATGCTGGCTACACCTTC. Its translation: CASSMGPHAGYTF.

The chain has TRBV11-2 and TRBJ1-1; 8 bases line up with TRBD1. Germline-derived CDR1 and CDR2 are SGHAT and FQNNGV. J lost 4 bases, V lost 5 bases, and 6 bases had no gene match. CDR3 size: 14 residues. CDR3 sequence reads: CASSRQGWGTEAFF. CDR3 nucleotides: TGTGCCAGCAGCCGACAGGGGTGGGGCACTGAAGCTTTCTTT.

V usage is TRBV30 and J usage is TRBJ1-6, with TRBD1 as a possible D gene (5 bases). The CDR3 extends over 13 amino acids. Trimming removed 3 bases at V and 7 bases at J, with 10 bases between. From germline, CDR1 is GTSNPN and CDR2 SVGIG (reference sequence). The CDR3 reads CAWSPGGNSPLHF. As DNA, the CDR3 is TGTGCCTGGAGCCCGGGGGGAAATTCACCCCTCCACTTT.

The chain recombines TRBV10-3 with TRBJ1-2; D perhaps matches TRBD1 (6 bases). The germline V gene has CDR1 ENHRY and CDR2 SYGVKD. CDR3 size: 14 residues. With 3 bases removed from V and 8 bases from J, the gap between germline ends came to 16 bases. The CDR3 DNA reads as TGTGCCATCAGTGATCTACGAGGGGGGAACGGCTACACCTTC. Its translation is CAISDLRGGNGYTF.

In DNA, the CDR3 is TGTGCCAGCAGCTTAGCTCCCTCGGGTGAGCAGTACTTC. Residues: CASSLAPSGEQYF. The gene calls are TRBV7-9 and TRBJ2-7, with D unclear. Germline loops: CDR1 SEHNR, CDR2 FQNEAQ (reference sequence). V lost 0 bases and J lost 7, with 10 bases in between. This CDR3 region has 13 residues.

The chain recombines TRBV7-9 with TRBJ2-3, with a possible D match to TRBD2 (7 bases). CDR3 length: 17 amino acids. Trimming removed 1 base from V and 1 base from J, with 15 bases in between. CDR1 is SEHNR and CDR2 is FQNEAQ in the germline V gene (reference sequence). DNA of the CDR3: TGTGCCAGCAGCTTAGGGGGAACGGGGGGCCGCACAGATACGCAGTATTTT. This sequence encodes CASSLGGTGGRTDTQYF. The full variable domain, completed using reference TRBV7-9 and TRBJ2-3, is DTGVSQNPRHKITKRGQNVTFRCDPISEHNRLYWYRQTLGQGPEFLTYFQNEAQLEKSRLLSDRFSAERPKGSFSTLEIQRTEQGDSAMYLCASSLGGTGGRTDTQYFGPGTRLTVL.

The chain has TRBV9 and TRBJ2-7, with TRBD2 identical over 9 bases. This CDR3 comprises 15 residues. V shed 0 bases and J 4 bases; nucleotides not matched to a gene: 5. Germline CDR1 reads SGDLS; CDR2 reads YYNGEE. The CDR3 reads CASSVEPAGGYEQYF. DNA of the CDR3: TGTGCCAGCAGCGTAGAGCCAGCGGGAGGTTACGAGCAGTACTTC. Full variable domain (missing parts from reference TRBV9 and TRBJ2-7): DSGVTQTPKHLITATGQRVTLRCSPRSGDLSVYWYQQSLDQGLQFLIQYYNGEERAKGNILERFSAQQFPDLHSELNLSSLELGDSALYFCASSVEPAGGYEQYFGPGTRLTVT.

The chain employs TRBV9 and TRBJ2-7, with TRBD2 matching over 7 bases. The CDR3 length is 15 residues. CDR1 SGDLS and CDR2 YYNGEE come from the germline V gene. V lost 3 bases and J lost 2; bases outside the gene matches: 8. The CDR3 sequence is CASSEEASGPYEQYF. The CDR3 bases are TGTGCCAGCAGCGAAGAGGCTAGCGGTCCCTACGAGCAGTACTTC.

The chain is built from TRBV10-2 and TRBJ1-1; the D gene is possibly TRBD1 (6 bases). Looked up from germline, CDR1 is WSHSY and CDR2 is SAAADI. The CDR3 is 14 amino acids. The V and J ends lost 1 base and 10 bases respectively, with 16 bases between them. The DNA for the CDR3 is TGCGCCAGCAGTGAGTTCCTGGGGGGCGCAGCAGCTTTCTTT. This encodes CASSEFLGGAAAFF.

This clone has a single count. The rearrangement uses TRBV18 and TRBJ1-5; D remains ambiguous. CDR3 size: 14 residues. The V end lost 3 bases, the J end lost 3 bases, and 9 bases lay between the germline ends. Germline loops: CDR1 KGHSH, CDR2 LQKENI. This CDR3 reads CASSPAGVNQPQHF. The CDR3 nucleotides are TGTGCCAGCTCACCGGCGGGAGTCAATCAGCCCCAGCATTTT.

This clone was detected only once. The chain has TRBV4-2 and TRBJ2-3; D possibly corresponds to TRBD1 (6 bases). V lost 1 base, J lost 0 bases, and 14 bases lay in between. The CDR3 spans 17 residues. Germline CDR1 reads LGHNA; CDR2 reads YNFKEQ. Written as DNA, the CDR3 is TGTGCCAGCAGCCAAGTGGCAGGACAGCTTAGCACAGATACGCAGTATTTT. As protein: CASSQVAGQLSTDTQYF.

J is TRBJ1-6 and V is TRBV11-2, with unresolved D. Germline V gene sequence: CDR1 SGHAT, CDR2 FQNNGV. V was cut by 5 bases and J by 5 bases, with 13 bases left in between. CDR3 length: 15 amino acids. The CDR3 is CASSPRERDNSPLHF. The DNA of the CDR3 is TGTGCCAGCAGCCCCCGTGAGAGAGATAATTCACCCCTCCACTTT.

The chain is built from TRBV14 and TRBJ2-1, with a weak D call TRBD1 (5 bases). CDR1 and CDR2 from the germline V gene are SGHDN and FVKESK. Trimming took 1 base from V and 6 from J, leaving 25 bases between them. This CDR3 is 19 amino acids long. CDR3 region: CASSQGGKIDRQKSNEQFF. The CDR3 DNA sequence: TGTGCCAGCAGCCAAGGTGGGAAGATTGACAGACAAAAATCCAATGAGCAGTTCTTC.

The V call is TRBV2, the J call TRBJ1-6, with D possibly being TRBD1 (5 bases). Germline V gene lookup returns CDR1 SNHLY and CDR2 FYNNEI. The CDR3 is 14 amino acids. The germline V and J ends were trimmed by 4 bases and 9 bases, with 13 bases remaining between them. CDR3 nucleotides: TGTGCCAGCAGTGTCGGGGGGAGAGGTTCACCCCTCCACTTT. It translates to CASSVGGRGSPLHF. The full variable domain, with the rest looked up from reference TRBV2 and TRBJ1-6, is EPEVTQTPSHQVTQMGQEVILRCVPISNHLYFYWYRQILGQKVEFLVSFYNNEISEKSEIFDDQFSVERPDGSNFTLKIRSTKLEDSAMYFCASSVGGRGSPLHFGNGTRLTVT.

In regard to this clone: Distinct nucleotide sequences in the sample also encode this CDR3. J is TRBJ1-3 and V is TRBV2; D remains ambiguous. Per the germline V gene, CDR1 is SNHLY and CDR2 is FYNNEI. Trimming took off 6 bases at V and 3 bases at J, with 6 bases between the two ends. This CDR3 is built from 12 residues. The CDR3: CASRYSGNTIYF. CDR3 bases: TGTGCCAGCAGGTACAGTGGAAACACCATATATTTT. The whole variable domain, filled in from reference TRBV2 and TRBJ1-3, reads EPEVTQTPSHQVTQMGQEVILRCVPISNHLYFYWYRQILGQKVEFLVSFYNNEISEKSEIFDDQFSVERPDGSNFTLKIRSTKLEDSAMYFCASRYSGNTIYFGEGSWLTVV.